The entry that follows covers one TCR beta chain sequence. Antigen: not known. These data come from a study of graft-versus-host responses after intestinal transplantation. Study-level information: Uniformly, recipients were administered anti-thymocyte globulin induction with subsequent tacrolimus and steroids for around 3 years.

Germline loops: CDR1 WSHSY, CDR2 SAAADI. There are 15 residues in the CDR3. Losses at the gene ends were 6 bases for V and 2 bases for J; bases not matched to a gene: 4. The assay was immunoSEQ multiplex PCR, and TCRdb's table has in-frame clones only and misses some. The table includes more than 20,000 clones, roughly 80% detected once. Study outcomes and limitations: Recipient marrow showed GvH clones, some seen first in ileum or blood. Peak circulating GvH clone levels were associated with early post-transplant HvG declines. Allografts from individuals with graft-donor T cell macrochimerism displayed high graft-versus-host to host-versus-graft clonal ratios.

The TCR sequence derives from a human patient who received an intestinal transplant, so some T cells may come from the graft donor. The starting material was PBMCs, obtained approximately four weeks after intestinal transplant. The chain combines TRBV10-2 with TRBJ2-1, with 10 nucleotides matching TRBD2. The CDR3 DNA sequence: TGCGCCAGCAGGGGAGCGGGAGGGCCCTACAATGAGCAGTTCTTC. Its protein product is CASRGAGGPYNEQFF.